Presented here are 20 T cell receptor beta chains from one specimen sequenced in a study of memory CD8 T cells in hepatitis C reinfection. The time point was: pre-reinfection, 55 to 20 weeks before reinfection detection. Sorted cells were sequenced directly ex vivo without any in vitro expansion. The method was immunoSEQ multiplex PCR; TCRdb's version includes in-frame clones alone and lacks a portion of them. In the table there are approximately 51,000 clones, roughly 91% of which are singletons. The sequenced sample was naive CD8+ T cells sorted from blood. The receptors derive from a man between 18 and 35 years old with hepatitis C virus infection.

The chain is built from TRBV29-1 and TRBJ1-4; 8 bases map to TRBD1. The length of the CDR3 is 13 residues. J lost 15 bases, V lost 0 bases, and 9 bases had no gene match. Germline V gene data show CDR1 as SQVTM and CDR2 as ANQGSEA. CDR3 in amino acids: CSVEDTPTGDVFF. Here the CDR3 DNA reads TGCAGCGTTGAAGATACCCCGACAGGGGACGTGTTTTTT.

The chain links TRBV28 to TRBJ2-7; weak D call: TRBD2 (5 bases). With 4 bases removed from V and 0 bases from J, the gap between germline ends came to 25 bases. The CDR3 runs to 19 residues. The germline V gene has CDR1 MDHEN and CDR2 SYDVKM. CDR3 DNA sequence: TGTGCCAGCAGTTCACCCCTGGACGGACCGGGATTTAGCTCCTACGAGCAGTACTTC. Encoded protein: CASSSPLDGPGFSSYEQYF.

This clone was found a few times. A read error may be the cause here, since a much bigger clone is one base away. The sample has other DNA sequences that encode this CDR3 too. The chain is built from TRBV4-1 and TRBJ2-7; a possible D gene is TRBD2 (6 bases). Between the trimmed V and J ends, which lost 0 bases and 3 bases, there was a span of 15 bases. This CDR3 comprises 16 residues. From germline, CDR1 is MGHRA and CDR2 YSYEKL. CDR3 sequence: CASSQESSSGIYEQYF. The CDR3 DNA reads TGCGCCAGCAGCCAAGAAAGTAGTAGCGGCATCTACGAGCAGTACTTC.

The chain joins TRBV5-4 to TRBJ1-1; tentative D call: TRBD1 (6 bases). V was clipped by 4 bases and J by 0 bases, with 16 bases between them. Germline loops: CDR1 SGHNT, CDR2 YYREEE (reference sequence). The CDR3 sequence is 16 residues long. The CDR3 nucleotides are TGTGCCAGCAGCGATACAGGGTTGGCCATGAACACTGAAGCTTTCTTT. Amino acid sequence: CASSDTGLAMNTEAFF.

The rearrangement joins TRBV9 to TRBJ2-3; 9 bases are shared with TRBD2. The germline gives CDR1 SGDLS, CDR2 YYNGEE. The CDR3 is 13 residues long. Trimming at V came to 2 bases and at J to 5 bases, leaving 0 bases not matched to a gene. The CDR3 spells CASSVTSGDTQYF. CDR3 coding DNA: TGTGCCAGCAGCGTGACTAGCGGAGATACGCAGTATTTT.

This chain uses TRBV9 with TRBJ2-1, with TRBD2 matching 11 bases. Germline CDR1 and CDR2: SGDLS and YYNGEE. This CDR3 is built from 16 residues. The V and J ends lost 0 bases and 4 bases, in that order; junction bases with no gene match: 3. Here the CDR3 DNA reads TGTGCCAGCAGCGTAGTGGGACTAGCGGATTACAATGAGCAGTTCTTC. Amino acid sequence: CASSVVGLADYNEQFF.

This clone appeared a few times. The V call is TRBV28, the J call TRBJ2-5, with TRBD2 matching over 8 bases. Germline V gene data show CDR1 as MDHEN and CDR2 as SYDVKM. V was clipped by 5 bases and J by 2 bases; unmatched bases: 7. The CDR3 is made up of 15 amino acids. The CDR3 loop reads CASSPGGGGQETQYF. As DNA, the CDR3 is TGTGCCAGCAGTCCGGGGGGCGGGGGGCAAGAGACCCAGTACTTC.

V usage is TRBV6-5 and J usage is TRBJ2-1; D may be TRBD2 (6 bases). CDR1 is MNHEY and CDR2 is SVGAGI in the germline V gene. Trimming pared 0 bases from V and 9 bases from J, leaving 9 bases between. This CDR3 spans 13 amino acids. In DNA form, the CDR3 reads TGTGCCAGCAGTTACTCGGGCGGGGTTGAGCAGTTCTTC. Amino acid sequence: CASSYSGGVEQFF.

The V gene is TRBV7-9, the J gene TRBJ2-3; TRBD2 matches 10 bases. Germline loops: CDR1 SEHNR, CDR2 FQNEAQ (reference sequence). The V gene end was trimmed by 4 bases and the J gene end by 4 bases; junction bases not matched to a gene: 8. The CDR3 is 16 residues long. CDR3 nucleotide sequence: TGTGCCAGCAGCTCCCCTAGCGGGAGATCTTCAGATACGCAGTATTTT. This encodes CASSSPSGRSSDTQYF.

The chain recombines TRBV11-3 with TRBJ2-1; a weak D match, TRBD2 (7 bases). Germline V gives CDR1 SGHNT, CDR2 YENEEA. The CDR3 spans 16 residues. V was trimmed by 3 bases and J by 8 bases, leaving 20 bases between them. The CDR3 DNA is TGTGCCAGCAGCTTCAGAGGGGGGGGGAAAAAGGATGAGCAGTTCTTC. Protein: CASSFRGGGKKDEQFF.

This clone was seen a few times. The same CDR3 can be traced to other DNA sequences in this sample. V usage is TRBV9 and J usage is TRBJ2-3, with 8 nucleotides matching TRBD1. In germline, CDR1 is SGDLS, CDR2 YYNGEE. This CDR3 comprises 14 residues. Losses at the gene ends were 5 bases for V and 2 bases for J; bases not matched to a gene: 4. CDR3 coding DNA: TGTGCCAGCAGTACAGGGGGGTCCACAGATACGCAGTATTTT. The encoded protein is CASSTGGSTDTQYF.

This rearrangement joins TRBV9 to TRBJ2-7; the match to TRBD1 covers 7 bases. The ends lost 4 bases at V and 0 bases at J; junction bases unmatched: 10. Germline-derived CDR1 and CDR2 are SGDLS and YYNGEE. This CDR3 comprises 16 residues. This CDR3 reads CASSLGSTGSSYEQYF. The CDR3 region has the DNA TGTGCCAGCAGCTTGGGATCGACAGGGTCCTCCTACGAGCAGTACTTC.

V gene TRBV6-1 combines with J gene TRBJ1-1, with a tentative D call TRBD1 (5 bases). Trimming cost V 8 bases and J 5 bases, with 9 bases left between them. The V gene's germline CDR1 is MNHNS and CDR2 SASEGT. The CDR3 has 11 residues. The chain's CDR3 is CASWGGTEAFF. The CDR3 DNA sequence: TGTGCCAGCTGGGGGGGGACTGAAGCTTTCTTT.

The CDR3 DNA follows: TGTGCCAGCAGTCCGTTAGCGGGGGGCCCCACAGATACGCAGTATTTT. As protein: CASSPLAGGPTDTQYF. This chain links TRBV27 with TRBJ2-3; 10 bases are a match to TRBD2. The junction had 7 bases not matched to a gene; V was cut back by 5 bases and J by 2 bases. The CDR3 extends over 16 amino acids. Germline CDR1 MNHEY, CDR2 SMNVEV (reference sequence).

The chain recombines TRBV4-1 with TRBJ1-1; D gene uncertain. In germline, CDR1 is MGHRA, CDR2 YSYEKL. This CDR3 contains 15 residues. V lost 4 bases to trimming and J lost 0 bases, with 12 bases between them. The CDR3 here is CASSRNSGMNTEAFF. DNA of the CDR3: TGCGCCAGCAGCCGGAACTCGGGGATGAACACTGAAGCTTTCTTT.

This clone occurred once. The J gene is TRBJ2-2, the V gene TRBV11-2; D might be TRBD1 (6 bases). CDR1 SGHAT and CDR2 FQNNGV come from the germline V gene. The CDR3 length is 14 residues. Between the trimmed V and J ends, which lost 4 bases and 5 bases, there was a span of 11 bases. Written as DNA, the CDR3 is TGTGCCAGCAGCTCCCACAGGGTTACCGGGGAGCTGTTTTTT. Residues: CASSSHRVTGELFF.

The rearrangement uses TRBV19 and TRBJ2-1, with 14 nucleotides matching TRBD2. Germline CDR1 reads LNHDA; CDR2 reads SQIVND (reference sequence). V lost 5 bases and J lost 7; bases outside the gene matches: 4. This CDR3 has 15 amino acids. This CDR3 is CASSGTSGRENEQFF. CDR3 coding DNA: TGTGCCAGTAGTGGGACTAGCGGGAGAGAAAATGAGCAGTTCTTC.

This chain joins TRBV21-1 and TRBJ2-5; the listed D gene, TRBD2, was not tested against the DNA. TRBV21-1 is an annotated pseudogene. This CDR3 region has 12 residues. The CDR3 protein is CASSKGGETQYF. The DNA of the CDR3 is TGTGCCAGCAGCAAAGGAGGAGAGACCCAGTACTTC.

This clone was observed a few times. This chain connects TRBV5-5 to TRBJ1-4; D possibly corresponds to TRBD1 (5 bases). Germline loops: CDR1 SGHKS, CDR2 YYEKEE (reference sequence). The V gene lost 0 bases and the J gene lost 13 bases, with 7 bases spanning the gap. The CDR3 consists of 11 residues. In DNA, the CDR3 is TGTGCCAGCAGCTTGGACAGGACACTGTTTTTT. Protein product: CASSLDRTLFF.

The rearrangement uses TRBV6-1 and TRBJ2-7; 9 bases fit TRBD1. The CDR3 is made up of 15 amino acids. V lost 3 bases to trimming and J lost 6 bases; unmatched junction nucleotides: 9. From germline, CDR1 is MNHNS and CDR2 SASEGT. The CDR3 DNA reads TGTGCCAGCAGTGATGTAGGACAGGGGTTTGGCGAGCAGTACTTC. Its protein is CASSDVGQGFGEQYF.